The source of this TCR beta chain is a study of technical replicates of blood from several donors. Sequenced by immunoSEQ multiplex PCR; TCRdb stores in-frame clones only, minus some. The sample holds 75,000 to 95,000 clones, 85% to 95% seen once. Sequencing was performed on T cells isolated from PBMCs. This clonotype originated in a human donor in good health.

The CDR3 region is CASSPKPGPYEQYF. The CDR3 coding sequence is TGTGCCAGCAGCCCTAAGCCAGGGCCCTACGAGCAGTACTTC. The rearrangement joins TRBV7-6 to TRBJ2-7; maybe TRBD1 (5 bases). The V gene's germline CDR1 is SGHVS and CDR2 FNYEAQ. The germline V and J ends were trimmed by 5 bases and 2 bases, with 13 bases remaining between them. This CDR3 is 14 amino acids long. Combining the CDR3 with reference TRBV7-6 and TRBJ2-7 gives the whole variable domain GAGVSQSPRYKVTKRGQDVALRCDPISGHVSLYWYRQALGQGPEFLTYFNYEAQQDKSGLPNDRFSAERPEGSISTLTIQRTEQRDSAMYRCASSPKPGPYEQYFGPGTRLTVT.